The 20 T cell receptor beta chains below come from one sample, sequenced in a study of shared clonotypes between healthy human individuals. The method was immunoSEQ multiplex PCR; TCRdb's version includes in-frame clones alone and lacks a portion of them. This sample has over a million clones, with over 95% found just once. Source material: naive CD4+ T cells sorted from blood. The subset denotes: CD45RA+ positively selected. These receptors were taken from a man in his thirties or forties in good health.

As for this clone: Other DNA sequences of this sample code for an identical CDR3. The rearrangement uses TRBV18 and TRBJ2-6; D is unclear. The V end was cut by 6 bases, the J end by 1 base, with 4 bases between. This CDR3 spans 13 amino acids. In germline, CDR1 is KGHSH, CDR2 LQKENI. In DNA, the CDR3 is TGTGCCAGCTCCCCTTCTGGGGCCAACGTCCTGACTTTC. Encoded protein: CASSPSGANVLTF.

This chain connects TRBV4-2 to TRBJ2-7; no clear D gene. The CDR3 runs to 14 residues. Germline V gene lookup returns CDR1 LGHNA and CDR2 YNFKEQ. V shed 0 bases and J shed 0 bases, with 6 bases lying between them. The CDR3 coding sequence is TGTGCCAGCAGCCAAGAGGACCGCTCCTACGAGCAGTACTTC. This translates into CASSQEDRSYEQYF.

The chain joins TRBV28 to TRBJ2-7; D ambiguous. Trimming took off 8 bases at V and 2 bases at J, with 10 bases between the two ends. The germline CDR1 and CDR2 sequences are MDHEN and SYDVKM. The CDR3 spans 12 residues. CDR3 sequence (DNA): TGTGCCAGCCGCGAGAAACCCTACGAGCAGTACTTC. Protein: CASREKPYEQYF.

This clone occurred a few times. The same CDR3 is also encoded by other DNA sequences in this sample. CDR3: CASSRGLAGYNEQFF. CDR3 DNA sequence: TGTGCCAGCAGCCGAGGACTAGCAGGGTACAATGAGCAGTTCTTC. This rearrangement joins TRBV7-9 to TRBJ2-1, with 8 bases lining up with TRBD2. Germline-derived CDR1 and CDR2 are SEHNR and FQNEAQ (reference sequence). Unmatched junction bases numbered 7, after V lost 5 bases and J lost 4 bases. This CDR3 region has 15 residues.

The gene calls are TRBV28 and TRBJ2-3; the D is unclear. V was clipped by 5 bases and J by 7 bases, with 7 bases between them. CDR1 and CDR2 (germline): MDHEN, SYDVKM. This CDR3 has 11 amino acids. Here the CDR3 reads CASSRPHTQYF. The DNA for the CDR3 is TGTGCCAGCAGTCGACCCCATACGCAGTATTTT.

The chain links TRBV2 to TRBJ2-2; perhaps TRBD1 as D (6 bases). V was pared by 5 bases and J by 7 bases, with 14 bases between. From germline, CDR1 is SNHLY and CDR2 FYNNEI. The CDR3 is 14 amino acids. The CDR3 is CASSRTQGFGELFF. As DNA, the CDR3 is TGTGCCAGCAGTAGAACCCAGGGGTTCGGGGAGCTGTTTTTT.

The chain is built from TRBV28 and TRBJ2-7, with a tentative D call TRBD1 (6 bases). Per the germline V gene, CDR1 is MDHEN and CDR2 is SYDVKM. The CDR3 runs 12 residues. With 8 bases removed from V and 6 bases from J, the gap between germline ends came to 14 bases. In nucleotides, the CDR3 is TGTGCCAGCGGAGTCAGGGGTAGCGAGCAGTACTTC. It encodes CASGVRGSEQYF.

The J gene is TRBJ2-1, the V gene TRBV5-4, with a possible D match to TRBD2 (6 bases). V was trimmed by 1 base and J by 3 bases, leaving 11 bases between them. The germline gives CDR1 SGHNT, CDR2 YYREEE (reference sequence). The CDR3 consists of 15 residues. The CDR3 region has the DNA TGTGCCAGCAGCTTGCGCGGGAATCTCTACAATGAGCAGTTCTTC. Encoded protein: CASSLRGNLYNEQFF.

The chain joins TRBV9 to TRBJ2-3; 9 nucleotides line up with TRBD1. V lost 4 bases to trimming and J lost 6 bases; unmatched junction nucleotides: 9. Germline V gene lookup returns CDR1 SGDLS and CDR2 YYNGEE. The CDR3 has 15 amino acids. Here the CDR3 reads CASSRTGESMDTQYF. The CDR3 DNA sequence: TGTGCCAGCAGCCGGACAGGGGAGAGTATGGATACGCAGTATTTT.

The genes are TRBV7-8 and TRBJ2-2, with 7 bases identical to TRBD2. The CDR3 is 14 residues long. V was clipped by 3 bases and J by 5 bases; unmatched bases: 3. Germline CDR1 reads SGHVS; CDR2 reads FQNEAQ. CDR3 region: CASSLGGRTGELFF. DNA for the CDR3: TGTGCCAGCAGCTTGGGAGGGCGGACCGGGGAGCTGTTTTTT.

The chain recombines TRBV6-1 with TRBJ2-5, with no clear D. V dropped 3 bases and J dropped 1 base, with 9 bases sitting between them. Germline CDR1 and CDR2: MNHNS and SASEGT. The CDR3 runs to 14 residues. The CDR3 DNA follows: TGTGCCAGCAGTGACCAGCCCACCCAAGAGACCCAGTACTTC. Translated: CASSDQPTQETQYF.

Of note for this clone: Other nucleotide sequences in the sample specify the same CDR3. The V gene is TRBV5-1, the J gene TRBJ2-3; D is perhaps TRBD2 (5 bases). Trimming took 2 bases from V and 5 from J, leaving 6 bases between them. The CDR3 has 12 amino acids. The germline gives CDR1 SGHRS, CDR2 YFSETQ. The CDR3 spells CASSFEGDTQYF. The CDR3 DNA follows: TGCGCCAGCAGCTTCGAGGGAGATACGCAGTATTTT.

V and J are TRBV19 and TRBJ2-7; 7 bases agree with TRBD1. The CDR3 contains 15 residues. Trimming cost V 1 base and J 4 bases; bases outside gene matches: 7. Germline loops: CDR1 LNHDA, CDR2 SQIVND (reference sequence). The CDR3: CASSIVGGLIYEQYF. The CDR3 bases are TGTGCCAGTAGTATAGTAGGGGGCCTCATTTACGAGCAGTACTTC.

The chain joins TRBV28 to TRBJ1-4, with 8 bases identical to TRBD1. The CDR3 has 15 residues. J lost 12 bases, V lost 5 bases, and 14 bases had no gene match. Per germline, CDR1 MDHEN and CDR2 SYDVKM. The CDR3 coding sequence is TGTGCCAGCAGTGCGGACAGGGACCCCTTTTGGGAACTGTTTTTT. Its translation is CASSADRDPFWELFF.

The chain employs TRBV6-1 and TRBJ1-3; TRBD1 matches 7 bases. V lost 4 bases and J lost 0; bases outside the gene matches: 6. The CDR3 runs 16 residues. The germline CDR1 and CDR2 sequences are MNHNS and SASEGT. The CDR3 sequence is CASSGRGPNSGNTIYF. The CDR3 nucleotides read TGTGCCAGCAGTGGAAGGGGGCCAAACTCTGGAAACACCATATATTTT.

This clone was seen once. The chain employs TRBV25-1 and TRBJ1-4; 7 bases align to TRBD1. This CDR3 has 13 amino acids. CDR1 is MGHDK, CDR2 SYGVNS, per germline. Trimming took 6 bases from V and 5 from J; bases not matched to a gene: 3. CDR3 sequence reads: CASSWTGNEKLFF. DNA for the CDR3: TGTGCCAGCAGCTGGACAGGCAATGAAAAACTGTTTTTT.

Only one count was recorded for this clone. The genes are TRBV5-5 and TRBJ2-2; TRBD1 aligns across 9 bases. Trimming at V came to 0 bases and at J to 1 base, leaving 7 bases not matched to a gene. This CDR3 comprises 18 residues. The germline gives CDR1 SGHKS, CDR2 YYEKEE (reference sequence). This CDR3 reads CASSLEGHRGLNTGELFF. CDR3 nucleotides: TGTGCCAGCAGCTTGGAGGGGCACAGGGGGCTGAACACCGGGGAGCTGTTTTTT.

The chain is built from TRBV13 and TRBJ2-5; 11 bases agree with TRBD1. This CDR3 has 18 amino acids. The J segment lost 2 bases and the V segment lost 1 base, leaving 9 bases of the junction unmatched. Germline CDR1 reads PRHDT; CDR2 reads FYEKMQ (reference sequence). CDR3 nucleotide sequence: TGTGCCAGCAGCTTAGTCAGGGACAGGGGGACTAGACAAGAGACCCAGTACTTC. This sequence encodes CASSLVRDRGTRQETQYF. The variable domain in full, with the rest retrieved from reference TRBV13 and TRBJ2-5, is AAGVIQSPRHLIKEKRETATLKCYPIPRHDTVYWYQQGPGQDPQFLISFYEKMQSDKGSIPDRFSAQQFSDYHSELNMSSLELGDSALYFCASSLVRDRGTRQETQYFGPGTRLLVL.

The rearrangement uses TRBV10-3 and TRBJ2-5, with TRBD1 identical over 11 bases. Trimming at V came to 7 bases and at J to 5 bases, leaving 9 bases not matched to a gene. CDR3 size: 15 residues. The germline V gene has CDR1 ENHRY and CDR2 SYGVKD. CDR3 nucleotides: TGTGCCATCAAGATTGTGGGGACAGGGGGGGAGACCCAGTACTTC. Translated, it gives CAIKIVGTGGETQYF.

The V call is TRBV21-1, the J call TRBJ1-2. TRBV21-1 corresponds to a pseudogene. The CDR3 spans 17 residues. The CDR3 region has the DNA TGTGCCAGCAGCAAAGCCCCCCTTCGATGGCGGGGCTATGGCTACACCTTC. Amino acids: CASSKAPLRWRGYGYTF.